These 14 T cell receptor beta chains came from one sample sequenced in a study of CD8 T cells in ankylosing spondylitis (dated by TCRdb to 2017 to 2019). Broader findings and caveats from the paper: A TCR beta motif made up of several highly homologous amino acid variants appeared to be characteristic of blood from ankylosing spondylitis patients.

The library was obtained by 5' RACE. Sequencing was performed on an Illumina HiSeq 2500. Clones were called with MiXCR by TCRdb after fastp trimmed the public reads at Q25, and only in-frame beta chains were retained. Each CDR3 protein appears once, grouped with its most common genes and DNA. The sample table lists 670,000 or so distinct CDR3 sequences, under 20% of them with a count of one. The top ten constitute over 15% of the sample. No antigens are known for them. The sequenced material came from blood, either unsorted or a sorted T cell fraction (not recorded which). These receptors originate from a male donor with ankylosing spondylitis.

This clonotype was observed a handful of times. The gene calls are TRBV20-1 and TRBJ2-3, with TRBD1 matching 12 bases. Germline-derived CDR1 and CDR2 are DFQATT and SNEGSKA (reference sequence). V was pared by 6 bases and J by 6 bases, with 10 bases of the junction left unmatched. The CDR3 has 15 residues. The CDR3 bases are TGCAGTGCCCACCCGGGACAGGGGGCGGCGGATACGCAGTATTTT. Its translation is CSAHPGQGAADTQYF.

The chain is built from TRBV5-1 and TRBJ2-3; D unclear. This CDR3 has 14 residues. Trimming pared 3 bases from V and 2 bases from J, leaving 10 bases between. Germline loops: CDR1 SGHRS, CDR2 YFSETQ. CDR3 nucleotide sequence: TGCGCCAGCAGCTCCGTCCAGGCCACAGATACGCAGTATTTT. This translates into CASSSVQATDTQYF.

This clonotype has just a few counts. CDR3 DNA sequence: TGCGCCAGCAGCCAACGCGTCGGTGGGGGGGCAGACAATGAGCAGTTCTTC. Translating gives CASSQRVGGGADNEQFF. V gene TRBV4-1 combines with J gene TRBJ2-1; D is perhaps TRBD2 (7 bases). The CDR3 contains 17 residues. Trimming left V 2 bases short and J 5 bases short, with 19 bases between. Germline assignment: CDR1 MGHRA and CDR2 YSYEKL.

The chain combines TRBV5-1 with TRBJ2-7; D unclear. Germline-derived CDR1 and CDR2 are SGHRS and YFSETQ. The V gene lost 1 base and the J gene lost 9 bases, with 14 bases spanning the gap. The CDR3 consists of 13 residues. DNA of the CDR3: TGCGCCAGCAGCTTGTTATCAGCAGAGCGGCAGTACTTC. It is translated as CASSLLSAERQYF.

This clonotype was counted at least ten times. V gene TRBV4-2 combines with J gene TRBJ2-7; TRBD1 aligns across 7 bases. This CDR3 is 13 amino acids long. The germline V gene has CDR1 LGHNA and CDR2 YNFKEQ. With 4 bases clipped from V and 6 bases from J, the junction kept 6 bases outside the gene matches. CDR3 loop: CASSRDRGSEQYF. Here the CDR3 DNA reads TGTGCCAGCAGCCGGGACAGAGGGAGCGAGCAGTACTTC.

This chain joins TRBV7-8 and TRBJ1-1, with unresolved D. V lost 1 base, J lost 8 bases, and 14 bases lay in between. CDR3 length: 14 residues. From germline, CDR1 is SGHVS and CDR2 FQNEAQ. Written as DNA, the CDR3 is TGTGCCAGCAGCTTAGAGGTTTTCTCGGGAGAAGCTTTCTTT. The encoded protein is CASSLEVFSGEAFF.

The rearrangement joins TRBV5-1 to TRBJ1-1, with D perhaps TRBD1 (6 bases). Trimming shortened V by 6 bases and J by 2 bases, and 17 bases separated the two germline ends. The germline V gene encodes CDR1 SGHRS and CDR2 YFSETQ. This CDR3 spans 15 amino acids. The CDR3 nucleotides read TGCGCCAGCAAAGTACAGGGCGCTGTAAACACTGAAGCTTTCTTT. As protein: CASKVQGAVNTEAFF. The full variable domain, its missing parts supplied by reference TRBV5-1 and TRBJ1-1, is KAGVTQTPRYLIKTRGQQVTLSCSPISGHRSVSWYQQTPGQGLQFLFEYFSETQRNKGNFPGRFSGRQFSNSRSEMNVSTLELGDSALYLCASKVQGAVNTEAFFGQGTRLTVV.

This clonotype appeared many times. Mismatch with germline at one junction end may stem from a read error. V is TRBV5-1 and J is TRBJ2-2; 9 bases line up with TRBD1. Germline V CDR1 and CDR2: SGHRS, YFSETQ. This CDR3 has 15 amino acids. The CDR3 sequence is CASSLGQGNTGELFF. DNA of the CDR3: TGTGCCAGCAGTTTGGGACAGGGGAACACCGGGGAGCTGTTTTTT. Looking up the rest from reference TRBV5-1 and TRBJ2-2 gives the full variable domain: KAGVTQTPRYLIKTRGQQVTLSCSPISGHRSVSWYQQTPGQGLQFLFEYFSETQRNKGNFPGRFSGRQFSNSRSEMNVSTLELGDSALYLCASSLGQGNTGELFFGEGSRLTVL.

The CDR3 loop reads CASSERGATDTQYF. The CDR3 DNA reads TGTGCCAGCAGTGAACGGGGGGCCACAGATACGCAGTATTTT. The V gene is TRBV6-4, the J gene TRBJ2-3; a possible D gene is TRBD2 (7 bases). Germline V lookup: CDR1 MRHNA, CDR2 SNTAGT. V dropped 3 bases and J dropped 2 bases, with 9 bases sitting between them. The CDR3 sequence is 14 residues long.

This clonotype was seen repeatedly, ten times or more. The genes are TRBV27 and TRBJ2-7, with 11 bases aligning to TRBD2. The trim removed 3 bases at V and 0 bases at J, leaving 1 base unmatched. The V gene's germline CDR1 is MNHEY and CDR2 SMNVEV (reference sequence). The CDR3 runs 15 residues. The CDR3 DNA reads TGTGCCAGCAGTTTTGGACTAGCGGGCTCCTACGAGCAGTACTTC. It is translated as CASSFGLAGSYEQYF.

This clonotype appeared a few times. The CDR3 DNA is TGTGCCAGCAGTCCGGACCTCCCCACTGAAGCTTTCTTT. This sequence encodes CASSPDLPTEAFF. The rearrangement joins TRBV12-3 or TRBV12-4 to TRBJ1-1; D is unresolved. The CDR3 totals 13 residues. The V and J ends lost 5 bases and 4 bases respectively, with 11 bases between them.

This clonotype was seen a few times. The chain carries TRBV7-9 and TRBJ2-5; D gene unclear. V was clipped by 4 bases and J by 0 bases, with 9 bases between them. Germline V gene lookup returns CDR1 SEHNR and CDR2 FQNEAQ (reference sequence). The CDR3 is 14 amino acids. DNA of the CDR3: TGTGCCAGCAGCTCGGACGGACACCAAGAGACCCAGTACTTC. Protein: CASSSDGHQETQYF.

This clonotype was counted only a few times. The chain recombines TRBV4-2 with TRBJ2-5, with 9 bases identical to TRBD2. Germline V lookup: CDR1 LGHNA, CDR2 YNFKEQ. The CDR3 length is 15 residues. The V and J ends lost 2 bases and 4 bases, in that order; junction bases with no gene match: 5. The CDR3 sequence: CASSQPLAGVETQYF. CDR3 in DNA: TGTGCCAGCAGCCAACCTTTAGCGGGAGTAGAGACCCAGTACTTC.

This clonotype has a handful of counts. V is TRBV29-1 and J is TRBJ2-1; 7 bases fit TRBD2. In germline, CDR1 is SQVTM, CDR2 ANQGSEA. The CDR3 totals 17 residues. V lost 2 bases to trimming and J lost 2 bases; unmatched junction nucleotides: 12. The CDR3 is CSVELWEGPTAYNEQFF. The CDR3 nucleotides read TGCAGCGTTGAATTGTGGGAGGGCCCCACTGCCTACAATGAGCAGTTCTTC.